This is a list of T cell receptor beta chains from one sample in a study of monozygotic twins with inflammatory bowel disease. No DNA is given; TCRdb re-called the 5' RACE reads and lists each CDR3 protein once. Its listing shows approximately 400,000 distinct CDR3 sequences. Input material: blood. These receptors all come from a human donor with ulcerative colitis or Crohn's disease, or a healthy co-twin of an affected twin (not recorded which). Each CDR3 is given with its conserved first and last residue. Fields, in order: CDR3 length, V gene, J gene, CDR3 protein.

15,TRBV5-1,TRBJ1-5,CASSLGTGLNQPQHF
12,TRBV10-3,TRBJ1-5,CAISDAVQPQHF
16,TRBV7-9,TRBJ2-7,CASSPPEGSSMYEQYF
13,TRBV11-2,TRBJ1-2,CASSDRTSYGYTF
18,TRBV14,TRBJ2-5,CASSQDFGGTPHQETQYF
17,TRBV18,TRBJ2-2,CASSPPLMVANTGELFF
14,TRBV28,TRBJ1-5,CASAAGGSNQPQHF
13,TRBV6-2/TRBV6-3,TRBJ2-2,CASRPRLAGELFF
15,TRBV27,TRBJ2-7,CASSGLIGSRGEQYF
14,TRBV19,TRBJ1-2,CASSPGWGGYGYTF
12,TRBV5-1,TRBJ2-1,CASSPQGYEQFF
14,TRBV20-1,TRBJ1-2,CSAMGQVLGNGYTF
13,TRBV7-2,TRBJ2-7,CASSQDRYYEQYF
15,TRBV28,TRBJ2-7,CASKDGTSGRYEQYF
17,TRBV7-2,TRBJ2-5,CASSLHGTRGLGETQYF
14,TRBV5-1,TRBJ2-7,CASSSQGSGYEQYF
13,TRBV11-2,TRBJ1-5,CASSLAEHQPQHF
15,TRBV5-1,TRBJ2-5,CASSPGTVGQETQYF
13,TRBV20-1,TRBJ2-3,CSARSLGTDTQYF
15,TRBV20-1,TRBJ2-1,CSAGRGPSSYNEQFF
16,TRBV24-1,TRBJ2-1,CATSDLEAGPYNEQFF
15,TRBV24-1,TRBJ2-3,CATSDSNSRTDTQYF
14,TRBV2,TRBJ1-4,CASSEVGEDEKLFF
16,TRBV6-1,TRBJ2-1,CASSPFSSGSTNEQFF
16,TRBV7-7,TRBJ1-3,CASSPGQPYSGNTIYF
14,TRBV27,TRBJ2-5,CASSPVVGEETQYF
15,TRBV6-2/TRBV6-3,TRBJ2-3,CATLPGLAGIDTQYF
15,TRBV20-1,TRBJ1-1,CSARDGTGINTEAFF
14,TRBV30,TRBJ1-5,CAWSVDRLNQPQHF
11,TRBV18,TRBJ1-1,CASSDGTEAFF
14,TRBV4-3,TRBJ1-5,CASSRTRDRGPQHF
17,TRBV23-1,TRBJ1-5,CASSQNDRRRSNQPQHF
15,TRBV19,TRBJ1-3,CASSRTDTSGNTIYF
16,TRBV6-1,TRBJ1-4,CASSLTDATEREKLFF
17,TRBV10-3,TRBJ1-2,CAISDKGSAERNYGYTF
15,TRBV3-1,TRBJ2-7,CASSMGQGSSYEQYF
14,TRBV27,TRBJ1-1,CASSSRDRQKQAFF
11,TRBV2,TRBJ2-1,CASKSGYEQFF
14,TRBV6-1,TRBJ1-5,CASSSPVGAVAQHF
15,TRBV20-1,TRBJ1-2,CSARVGLDVPGGYTF